This T cell receptor beta chain derives from a study of radiotherapy plus CTLA-4 blockade in lung cancer. Study results and limitations: Increased serum interferon-beta after radiation also reportedly predicted response strongly.

The CDR3 sequence is 11 residues long. Trimming pared 10 bases from V and 9 bases from J, leaving 15 bases between. Germline-derived CDR1 and CDR2 are SGHAT and FQDESV (reference sequence). Produced via immunoSEQ multiplex PCR; TCRdb's table is partial and in-frame only. Of tens of thousands of clones listed, more than 65% are singletons. A note on this clone: Its target is unknown.

This TCR derives from a human donor with non-small cell lung cancer who had stable disease on radiotherapy plus ipilimumab. The rearrangement joins TRBV11-1 to TRBJ1-1, with TRBD1 as a possible D gene (5 bases). The material sequenced was peripheral blood, taken from a patient treated with radiotherapy plus ipilimumab. CDR3 coding DNA: TGTGCCACCTCACGACAGTTCCAAGCTTTCTTT. Translated: CATSRQFQAFF.